The 3 T cell receptor beta chains presented below share a single source sample, sequenced in a study of cytomegalovirus exposure and HLA in healthy donors. With 60 Vbeta and 13 Jbeta primers, the PCR was carried out. The repertoire was sequenced with immunoSEQ multiplex PCR; TCRdb's copy has only in-frame clones and lacks some. The sample lists 120,000 or so clones, approximately 83% seen once, with about 3.9% in the top ten. The material sequenced was PBMCs. These receptors came from a woman between 40 and 55 years old in good health and CMV-seropositive.

The chain is built from TRBV7-2 and TRBJ2-5, with D tentatively TRBD2 (6 bases). CDR3 length: 15 residues. Germline V gives CDR1 SGHTA, CDR2 FQGNSA. Trimming took 4 bases from V and 0 from J, leaving 12 bases between them. In nucleotides, the CDR3 is TGTGCCAGCAGCTCCGGGACTTGGTACCAAGAGACCCAGTACTTC. The encoded protein is CASSSGTWYQETQYF.

The rearrangement links TRBV19 to TRBJ2-1, with 12 nucleotides matching TRBD2. The germline V gene has CDR1 LNHDA and CDR2 SQIVND (reference sequence). Trimming at V came to 4 bases and at J to 3 bases, leaving 10 bases not matched to a gene. The CDR3 sequence is 18 residues long. The CDR3 DNA reads TGTGCCAGTAGTACTAAAAGACTAGCGGGAGTTTTCTACAATGAGCAGTTCTTC. Its translation: CASSTKRLAGVFYNEQFF.

A few counts support this clone. J is TRBJ2-7 and V is TRBV4-2; a possible D gene is TRBD1 (6 bases). The CDR3 has 15 amino acids. The V gene lost 0 bases and the J gene lost 4 bases, with 13 bases spanning the gap. Germline values: CDR1 LGHNA, CDR2 YNFKEQ. Written as DNA, the CDR3 is TGTGCCAGCAGCCAAGAGGGACACCCCCTGTACGAGCAGTACTTC. Translation: CASSQEGHPLYEQYF.